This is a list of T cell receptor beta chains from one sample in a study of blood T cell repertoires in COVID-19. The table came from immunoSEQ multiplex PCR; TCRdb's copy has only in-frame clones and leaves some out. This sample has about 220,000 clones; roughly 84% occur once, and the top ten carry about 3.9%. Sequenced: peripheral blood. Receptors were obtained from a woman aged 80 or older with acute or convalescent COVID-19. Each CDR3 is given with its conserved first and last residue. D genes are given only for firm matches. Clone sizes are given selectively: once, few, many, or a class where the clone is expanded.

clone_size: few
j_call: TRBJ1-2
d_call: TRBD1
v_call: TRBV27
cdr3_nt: TGTGCCAGCAGAGGGACAGCCCGGGGGTATGGCTACACCTTC
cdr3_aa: CASRGTARGYGYTF

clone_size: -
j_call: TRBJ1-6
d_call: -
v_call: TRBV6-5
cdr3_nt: TGTGCCAGTTCCCTTGGGGCGAATTCACCCCTCCACTTT
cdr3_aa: CASSLGANSPLHF

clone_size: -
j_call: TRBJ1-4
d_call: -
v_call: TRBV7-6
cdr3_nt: TGTGCCAGCAGCTTAGACCGGGTCGAAAAACTGTTTTTT
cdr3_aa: CASSLDRVEKLFF

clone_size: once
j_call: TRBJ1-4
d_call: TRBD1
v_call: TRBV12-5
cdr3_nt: TGTGCTAGTGGATCGACAGGGGGCAGTGAAAAACTGTTTTTT
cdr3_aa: CASGSTGGSEKLFF

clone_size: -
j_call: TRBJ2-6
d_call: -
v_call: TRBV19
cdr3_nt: TGTGCCACCGTTGGGGAGGCTGGGGCCAACGTCCTGACTTTC
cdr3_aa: CATVGEAGANVLTF

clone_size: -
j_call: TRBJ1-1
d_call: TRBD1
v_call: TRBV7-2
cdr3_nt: TGTGCCAGCAGCTTAGATGGGACAGCGGACACTGAAGCTTTCTTT
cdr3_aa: CASSLDGTADTEAFF

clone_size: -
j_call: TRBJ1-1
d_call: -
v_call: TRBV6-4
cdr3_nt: TGTGCCAGCAGTAAGGAGGGGTCGGGCACTGAAGCTTTCTTT
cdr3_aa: CASSKEGSGTEAFF

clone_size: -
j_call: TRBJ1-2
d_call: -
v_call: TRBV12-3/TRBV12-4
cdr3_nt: TGTGCCAGCAGTTTAATGGCGGGGTATGGCTACACCTTC
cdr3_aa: CASSLMAGYGYTF

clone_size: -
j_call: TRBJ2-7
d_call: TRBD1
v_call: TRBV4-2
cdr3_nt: TGTGCCAGCAGCCAAGATCGACAGGGGGCAGGGTCGTACGAGCAGTACTTC
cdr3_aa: CASSQDRQGAGSYEQYF

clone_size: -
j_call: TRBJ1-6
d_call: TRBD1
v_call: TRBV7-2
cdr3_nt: TGTGCCAGCAGCCTATCTCCCCAGGGGGCAACGAACAGTTCACCCCTCCACTTT
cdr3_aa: CASSLSPQGATNSSPLHF

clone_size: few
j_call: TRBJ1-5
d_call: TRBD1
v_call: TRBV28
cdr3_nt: TGTGCCAGCAGAAGCCCGACAGGGGGCGGGAATCAGCCCCAGCATTTT
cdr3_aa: CASRSPTGGGNQPQHF

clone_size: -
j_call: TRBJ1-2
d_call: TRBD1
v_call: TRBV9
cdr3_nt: TGTGCCAGCAGCCCGGGACAGGCTAACTATGGCTACACCTTC
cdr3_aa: CASSPGQANYGYTF

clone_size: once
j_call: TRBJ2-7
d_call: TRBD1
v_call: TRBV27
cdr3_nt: TGTGCCAGCAAACAACAGGGGCCCTACGAGCAGTACTTC
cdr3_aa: CASKQQGPYEQYF

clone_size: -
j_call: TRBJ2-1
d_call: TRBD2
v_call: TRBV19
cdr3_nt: TGTGCCAGTAGGGGCGGGGGTAGCTCCTACAATGAGCAGTTCTTC
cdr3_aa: CASRGGGSSYNEQFF